This TCR beta chain was observed in a study of T cells expressing NK-cell markers. TCR beta cDNA was generated via 5'RACE template switching incorporating UMIs. For each CDR3 protein, TCRdb gives one entry from its re-call of the 5' RACE reads, without DNA. The sample has about 170,000 distinct CDR3 sequences. Per germline, CDR1 SNHLY and CDR2 FYNNEI. This CDR3 has 14 amino acids. On this clonotype: Its antigen is undetermined.

Study-wide results and caveats: Expanded clones of NKG2C+ T cells had an unclear HCMV specificity. Dominance of the CD3+CD56-NKG2C+ fraction by these clonotypes also held in four donors.

This sequence originates from a man aged 18-70 years in good health. The chain is built from TRBV2 and TRBJ1-1; absent DNA, TCRdb's TRBD1 call cannot be checked. Material for sequencing was blood T cells: a sorted CD56 or NKG2C T cell subset, CD4+ or CD8+ T cells, or bulk PBMC T cells (not recorded which). The CDR3 loop reads CASSRDRISNEAFF.